This T cell receptor beta chain derives from a study of cytomegalovirus exposure and HLA in healthy donors. Germline trimming cut 2 bases from V and 2 bases from J; bases unmatched to any gene: 3. The CDR3 runs to 14 residues. Germline CDR1 SGHAT, CDR2 FQNNGV. Sequencing was performed with immunoSEQ multiplex PCR; in TCRdb, only in-frame clones are kept and a portion is missing. Among fewer than 200,000 clones listed, about four fifths were seen once. The TCR originated in a woman aged 18-30 years in good health and CMV-seropositive. The V gene is TRBV11-2, the J gene TRBJ2-7; the match to TRBD2 covers 7 bases. Sequencing was carried out using PBMCs. CDR3 loop: CASSLSGATYEQYF. Here the CDR3 DNA reads TGTGCCAGCAGCTTAAGCGGGGCGACCTACGAGCAGTACTTC.